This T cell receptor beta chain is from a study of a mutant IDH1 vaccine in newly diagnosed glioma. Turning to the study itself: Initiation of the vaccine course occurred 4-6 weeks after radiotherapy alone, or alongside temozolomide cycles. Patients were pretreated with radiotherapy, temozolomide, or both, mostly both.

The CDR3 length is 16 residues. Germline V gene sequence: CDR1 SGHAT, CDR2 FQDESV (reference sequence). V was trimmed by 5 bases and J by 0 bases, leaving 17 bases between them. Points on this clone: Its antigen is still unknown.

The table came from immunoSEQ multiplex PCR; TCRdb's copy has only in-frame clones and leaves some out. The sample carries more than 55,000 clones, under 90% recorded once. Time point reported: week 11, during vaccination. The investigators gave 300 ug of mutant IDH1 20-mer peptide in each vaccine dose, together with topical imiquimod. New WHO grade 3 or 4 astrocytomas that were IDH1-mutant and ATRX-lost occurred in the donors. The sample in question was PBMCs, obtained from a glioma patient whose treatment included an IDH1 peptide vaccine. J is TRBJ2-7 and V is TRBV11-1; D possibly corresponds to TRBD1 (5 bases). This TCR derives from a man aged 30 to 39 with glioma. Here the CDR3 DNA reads TGTGCCAGCAGCCGGGCAGGGATTTCAAGCTCCTACGAGCAGTACTTC. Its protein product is CASSRAGISSSYEQYF. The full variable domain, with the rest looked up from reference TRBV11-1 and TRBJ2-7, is EAEVAQSPRYKITEKSQAVAFWCDPISGHATLYWYRQILGQGPELLVQFQDESVVDDSQLPKDRFSAERLKGVDSTLKIQPAELGDSAMYLCASSRAGISSSYEQYFGPGTRLTVT.